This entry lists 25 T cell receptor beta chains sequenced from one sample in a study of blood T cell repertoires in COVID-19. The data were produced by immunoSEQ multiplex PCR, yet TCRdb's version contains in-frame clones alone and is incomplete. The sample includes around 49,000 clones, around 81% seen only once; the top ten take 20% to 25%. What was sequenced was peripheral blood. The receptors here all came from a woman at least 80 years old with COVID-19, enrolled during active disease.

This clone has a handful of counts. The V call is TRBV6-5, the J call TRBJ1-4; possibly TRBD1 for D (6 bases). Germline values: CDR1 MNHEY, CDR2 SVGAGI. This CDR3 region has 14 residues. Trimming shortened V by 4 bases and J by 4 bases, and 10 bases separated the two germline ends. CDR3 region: CASSLTGLNEKLFF. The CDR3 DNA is TGTGCCAGCAGTTTGACAGGCCTTAATGAAAAACTGTTTTTT.

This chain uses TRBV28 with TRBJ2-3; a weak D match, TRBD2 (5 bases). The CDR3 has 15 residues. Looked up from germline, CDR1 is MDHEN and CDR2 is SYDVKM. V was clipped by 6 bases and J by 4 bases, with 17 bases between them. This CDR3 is CASSPASTGADTQYF. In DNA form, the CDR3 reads TGTGCCAGCAGCCCCGCGAGTACCGGGGCAGATACGCAGTATTTT.

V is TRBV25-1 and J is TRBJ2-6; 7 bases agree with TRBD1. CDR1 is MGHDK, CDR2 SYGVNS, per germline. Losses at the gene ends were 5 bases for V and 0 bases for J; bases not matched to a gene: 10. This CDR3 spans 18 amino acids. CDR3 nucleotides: TGTGCCAGCAGTTTTTCCGGGACAGAAAGCTCTGGGGCCAACGTCCTGACTTTC. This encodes CASSFSGTESSGANVLTF. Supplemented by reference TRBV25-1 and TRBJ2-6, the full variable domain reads EADIYQTPRYLVIGTGKKITLECSQTMGHDKMYWYQQDPGMELHLIHYSYGVNSTEKGDLSSESTVSRIRTEHFPLTLESARPSHTSQYLCASSFSGTESSGANVLTFGAGSRLTVL.

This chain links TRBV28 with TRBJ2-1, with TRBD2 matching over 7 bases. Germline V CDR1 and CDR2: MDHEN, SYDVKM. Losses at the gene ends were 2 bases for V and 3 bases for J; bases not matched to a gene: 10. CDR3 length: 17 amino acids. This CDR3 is CASSLPPGLAVYNEQFF. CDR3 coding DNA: TGTGCCAGCAGTTTACCCCCGGGGCTAGCGGTCTACAATGAGCAGTTCTTC.

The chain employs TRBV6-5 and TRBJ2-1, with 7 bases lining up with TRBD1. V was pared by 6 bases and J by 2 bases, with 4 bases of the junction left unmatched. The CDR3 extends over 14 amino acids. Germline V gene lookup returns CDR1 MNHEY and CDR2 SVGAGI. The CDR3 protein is CASSLGQAYNEQFF. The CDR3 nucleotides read TGTGCCAGCAGCCTTGGACAGGCCTACAATGAGCAGTTCTTC.

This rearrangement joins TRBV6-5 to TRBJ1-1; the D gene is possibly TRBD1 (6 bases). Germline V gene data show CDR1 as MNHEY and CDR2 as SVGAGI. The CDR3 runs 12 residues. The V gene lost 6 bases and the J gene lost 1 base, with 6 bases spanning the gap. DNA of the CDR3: TGTGCCAGCAGAGGGGGGAACACTGAAGCTTTCTTT. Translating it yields CASRGGNTEAFF.

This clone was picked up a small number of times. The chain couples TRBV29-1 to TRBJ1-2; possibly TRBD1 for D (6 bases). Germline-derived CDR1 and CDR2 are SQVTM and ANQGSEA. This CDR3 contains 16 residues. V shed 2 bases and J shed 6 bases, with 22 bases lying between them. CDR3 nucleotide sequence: TGCAGCGTTGAACCGTGGGACACTATTCGCCCCAATGGCTACACCTTC. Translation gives CSVEPWDTIRPNGYTF.

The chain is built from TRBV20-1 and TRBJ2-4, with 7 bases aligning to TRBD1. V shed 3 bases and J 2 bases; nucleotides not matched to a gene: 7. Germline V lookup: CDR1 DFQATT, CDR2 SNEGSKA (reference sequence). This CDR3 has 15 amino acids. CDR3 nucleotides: TGCAGTGCTAGTCTCCCGACAGGGTCCAAAAACATTCAGTACTTC. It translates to CSASLPTGSKNIQYF.

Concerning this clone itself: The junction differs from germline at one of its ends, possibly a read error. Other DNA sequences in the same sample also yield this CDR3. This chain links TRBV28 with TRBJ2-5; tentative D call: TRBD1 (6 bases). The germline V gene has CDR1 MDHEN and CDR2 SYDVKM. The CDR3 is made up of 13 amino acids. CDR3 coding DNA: TGCGCCAGCAGTTTACTAACAGGGGAGACCCAGTACTTC. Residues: CASSLLTGETQYF.

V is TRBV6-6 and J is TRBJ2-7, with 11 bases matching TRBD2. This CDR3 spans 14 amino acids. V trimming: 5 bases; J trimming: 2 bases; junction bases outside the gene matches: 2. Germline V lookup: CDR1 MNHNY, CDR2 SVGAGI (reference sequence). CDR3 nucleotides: TGTGCCAGCAGTCAGACTAGCGGGACCTACGAGCAGTACTTC. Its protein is CASSQTSGTYEQYF.

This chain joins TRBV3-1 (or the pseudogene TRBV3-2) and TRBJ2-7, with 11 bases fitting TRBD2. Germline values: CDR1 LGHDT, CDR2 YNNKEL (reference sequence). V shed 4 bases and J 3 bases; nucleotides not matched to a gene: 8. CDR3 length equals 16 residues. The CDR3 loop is CASSRPGTSGNYEQYF. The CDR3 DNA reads TGTGCCAGCAGCCGTCCCGGGACTAGCGGAAACTACGAGCAGTACTTC.

CDR3 nucleotide sequence: TGTGCCTGGACTCCCGCGGGGAATCAGCCCCAGCATTTT. It translates to CAWTPAGNQPQHF. The V call is TRBV30, the J call TRBJ1-5, with unresolved D. This CDR3 comprises 13 residues. Trimming left V 4 bases short and J 4 bases short, with 11 bases between. Germline lookup yields CDR1 GTSNPN and CDR2 SVGIG (reference sequence).

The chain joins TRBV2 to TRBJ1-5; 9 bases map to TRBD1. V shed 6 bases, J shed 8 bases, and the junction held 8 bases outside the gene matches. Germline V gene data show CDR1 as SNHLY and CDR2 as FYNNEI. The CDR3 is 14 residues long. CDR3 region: CASSLQGAREPQHF. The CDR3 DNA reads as TGTGCCAGCAGCCTACAGGGGGCGAGGGAGCCCCAGCATTTT.

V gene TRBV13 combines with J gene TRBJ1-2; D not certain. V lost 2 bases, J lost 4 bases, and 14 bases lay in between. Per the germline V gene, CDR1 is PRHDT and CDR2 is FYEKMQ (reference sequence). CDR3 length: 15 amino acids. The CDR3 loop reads CASSLKATARYGYTF. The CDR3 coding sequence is TGTGCCAGCAGCTTAAAAGCGACGGCCCGCTATGGCTACACCTTC.

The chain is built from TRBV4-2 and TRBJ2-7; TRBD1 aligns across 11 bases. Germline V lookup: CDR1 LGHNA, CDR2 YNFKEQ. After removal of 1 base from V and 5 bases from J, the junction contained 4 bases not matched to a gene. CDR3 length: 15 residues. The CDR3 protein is CASSQGTGGSHEQYF. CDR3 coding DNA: TGTGCCAGCAGCCAAGGGACAGGGGGCTCGCACGAGCAGTACTTC.

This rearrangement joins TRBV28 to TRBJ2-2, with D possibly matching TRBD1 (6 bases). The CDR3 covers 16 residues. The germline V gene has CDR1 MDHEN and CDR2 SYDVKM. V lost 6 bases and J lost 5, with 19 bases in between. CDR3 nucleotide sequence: TGTGCCAGCAGATTGACAGGCCTTTGGGGAACCGGGGAGCTGTTTTTT. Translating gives CASRLTGLWGTGELFF. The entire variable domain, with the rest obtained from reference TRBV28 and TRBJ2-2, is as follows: DVKVTQSSRYLVKRTGEKVFLECVQDMDHENMFWYRQDPGLGLRLIYFSYDVKMKEKGDIPEGYSVSREKKERFSLILESASTNQTSMYLCASRLTGLWGTGELFFGEGSRLTVL.

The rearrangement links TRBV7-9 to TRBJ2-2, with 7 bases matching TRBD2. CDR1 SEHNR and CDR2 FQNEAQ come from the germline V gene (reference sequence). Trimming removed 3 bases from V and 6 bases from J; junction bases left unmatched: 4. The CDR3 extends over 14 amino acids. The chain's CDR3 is CASSFDRGAGELFF. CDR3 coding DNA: TGTGCCAGCAGCTTTGATCGGGGGGCCGGGGAGCTGTTTTTT.

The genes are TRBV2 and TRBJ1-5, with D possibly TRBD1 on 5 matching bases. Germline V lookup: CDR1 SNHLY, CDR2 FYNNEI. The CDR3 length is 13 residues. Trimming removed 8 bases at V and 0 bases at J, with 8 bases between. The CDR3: CASVRGSNQPQHF. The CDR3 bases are TGTGCCAGCGTTAGGGGTAGCAATCAGCCCCAGCATTTT.

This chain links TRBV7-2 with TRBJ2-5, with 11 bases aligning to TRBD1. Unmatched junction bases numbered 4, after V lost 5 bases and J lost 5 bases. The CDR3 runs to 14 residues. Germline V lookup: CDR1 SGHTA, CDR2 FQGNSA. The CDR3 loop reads CASSRTGGWETQYF. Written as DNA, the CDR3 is TGTGCCAGCAGCCGGACAGGGGGCTGGGAGACCCAGTACTTC. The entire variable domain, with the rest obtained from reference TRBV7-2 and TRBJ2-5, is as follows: GAGVSQSPSNKVTEKGKDVELRCDPISGHTALYWYRQSLGQGLEFLIYFQGNSAPDKSGLPSDRFSAERTGGSVSTLTIQRTQQEDSAVYLCASSRTGGWETQYFGPGTRLLVL.

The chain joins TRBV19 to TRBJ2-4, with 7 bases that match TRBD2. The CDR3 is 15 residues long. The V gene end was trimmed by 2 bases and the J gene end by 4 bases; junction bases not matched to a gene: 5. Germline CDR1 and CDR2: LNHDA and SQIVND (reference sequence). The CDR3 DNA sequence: TGTGCCAGTAGTATACGTCGGACTAGTAAAAACATTCAGTACTTC. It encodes CASSIRRTSKNIQYF.

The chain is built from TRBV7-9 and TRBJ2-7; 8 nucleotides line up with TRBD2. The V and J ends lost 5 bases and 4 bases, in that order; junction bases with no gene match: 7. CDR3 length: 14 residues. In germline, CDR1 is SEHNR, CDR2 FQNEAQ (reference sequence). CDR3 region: CASSVTSELYEQYF. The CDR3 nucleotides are TGTGCCAGCAGCGTGACTAGCGAACTTTACGAGCAGTACTTC.

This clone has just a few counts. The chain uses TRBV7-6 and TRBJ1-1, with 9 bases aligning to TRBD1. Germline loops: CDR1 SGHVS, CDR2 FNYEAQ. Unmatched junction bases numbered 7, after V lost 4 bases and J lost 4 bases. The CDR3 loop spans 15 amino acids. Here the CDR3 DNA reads TGTGCCAGCAGCTCGGGACAGGGAAGGGGCACTGAAGCTTTCTTT. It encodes CASSSGQGRGTEAFF.

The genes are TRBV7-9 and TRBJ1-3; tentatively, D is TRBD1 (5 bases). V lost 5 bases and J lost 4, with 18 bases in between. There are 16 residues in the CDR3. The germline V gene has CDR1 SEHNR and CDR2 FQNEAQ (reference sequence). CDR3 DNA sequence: TGTGCCAGCAGCGGAACTAAGCAGGGTATAGGAAACACCATATATTTT. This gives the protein CASSGTKQGIGNTIYF.

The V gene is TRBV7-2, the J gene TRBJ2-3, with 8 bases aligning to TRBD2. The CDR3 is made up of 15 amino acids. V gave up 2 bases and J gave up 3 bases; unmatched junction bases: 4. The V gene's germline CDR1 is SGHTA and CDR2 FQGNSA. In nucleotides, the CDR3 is TGTGCCAGCAGCTTAAGTACGGGAGGGACAGATACGCAGTATTTT. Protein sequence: CASSLSTGGTDTQYF.

CDR3 in DNA: TGTGCCACCAGCAGCCCGTTAGCCAAAAACATTCAGTACTTC. Protein product: CATSSPLAKNIQYF. The chain employs TRBV15 and TRBJ2-4; D unresolved. V lost 3 bases to trimming and J lost 0 bases, with 6 bases between them. This CDR3 is 14 amino acids long. The germline V gene encodes CDR1 LNHNV and CDR2 YYDKDF (reference sequence).